The next 30 T cell receptor beta chains were all read from a single sample in a study of T-cell reconstitution after alpha-beta-depleted transplantation in children. This sample's TCRbeta library carried unique molecular identifier barcodes. From the PCR reads, TCRdb called clonotypes with MiXCR, one entry per CDR3 protein. The table lists hundreds of thousands of distinct CDR3 sequences, over 9.5% of them singletons. The specimen comprised PBMCs, sampled before TCRalphabeta/CD19-depleted stem cell transplant. These receptors came from a boy under two years old with acute myeloid leukemia, due to receive a stem cell transplant.

The chain is built from TRBV4-3 and TRBJ2-3; D tentatively fits TRBD1 or TRBD2 (5 bases each). The V end was cut by 0 bases, the J end by 4 bases, with 11 bases between. The CDR3 length is 15 residues. CDR1 and CDR2 (germline): LGHNA, YSLEER. CDR3 sequence reads: CASSQETGLADTQYF. As DNA, the CDR3 is TGCGCCAGCAGCCAAGAGACGGGGCTTGCAGATACGCAGTATTTT.

On this clonotype: One base away lies a much larger clone, so this may be a sequencing read error. Since no conserved phenylalanine or tryptophan closes the CDR3, a read error is the likely cause. J is TRBJ2-7 and V is TRBV10-3; 7 bases line up with TRBD1. CDR1 is ENHRY, CDR2 SYGVKD, per germline. The length of the CDR3 is 13 residues. V was clipped by 6 bases and J by 2 bases; unmatched bases: 4. As DNA, the CDR3 is TGTGCCATCAGAGGACAGGTAGCCTACGAGCAGTACTCC. Protein: CAIRGQVAYEQYS.

This clonotype was recorded a few times. This rearrangement joins TRBV18 to TRBJ1-6; no clear D. Germline assignment: CDR1 KGHSH and CDR2 LQKENI. The CDR3 extends over 13 amino acids. V was pared by 3 bases and J by 2 bases, with 2 bases between. The CDR3 loop reads CASSPTYNSPLHF. CDR3 nucleotide sequence: TGTGCCAGCTCACCGACCTATAATTCACCCCTCCACTTT.

This clonotype came up many times. The V and J genes are TRBV12-5 and TRBJ2-1; possible D gene TRBD1, 6 bases. This CDR3 has 11 amino acids. Germline V gene lookup returns CDR1 LGHNT and CDR2 FRNRAP. V was trimmed by 6 bases and J by 7 bases, leaving 7 bases between them. CDR3: CASGRGNEQFF. The CDR3 coding sequence is TGTGCTAGTGGGAGGGGGAATGAGCAGTTCTTC. The entire variable domain, with the rest obtained from reference TRBV12-5 and TRBJ2-1, is as follows: DARVTQTPRHKVTEMGQEVTMRCQPILGHNTVFWYRQTMMQGLELLAYFRNRAPLDDSGMPKDRFSAEMPDATLATLKIQPSEPRDSAVYFCASGRGNEQFFGPGTRLTVL.

This clonotype came up many times. CDR3 protein: CASSLGGSNYEQYF. As DNA, the CDR3 is TGTGCCAGCAGCTTAGGCGGGTCCAATTACGAGCAGTACTTC. The chain joins TRBV7-2 to TRBJ2-7, with a tentative D call TRBD2 (5 bases). The CDR3 runs 14 residues. Germline-derived CDR1 and CDR2 are SGHTA and FQGNSA. V shed 1 base and J shed 4 bases, with 11 bases lying between them.

This clonotype was seen more than once but under ten times. The rearrangement links TRBV30 to TRBJ2-1; TRBD1 matches 7 bases. V dropped 0 bases and J dropped 3; count of bases not matched to a gene: 5. CDR1 is GTSNPN and CDR2 is SVGIG in the germline V gene (reference sequence). The CDR3 length is 15 residues. CDR3 nucleotides: TGTGCCTGGAGTGTTCTCGGGACAGACTACAATGAGCAGTTCTTC. It encodes CAWSVLGTDYNEQFF.

This clonotype showed up many times. This chain links TRBV7-3 with TRBJ2-5; D call uncertain. The CDR3 runs 14 residues. V was shortened by 0 bases and J by 2 bases, with 7 bases between the two germline ends. The germline CDR1 and CDR2 sequences are SGHTA and FQGTGA. In DNA form, the CDR3 reads TGTGCCAGCAGCTTAACAGGGAATCAAGAGACCCAGTACTTC. Protein product: CASSLTGNQETQYF.

This clonotype was recorded at least ten times. V gene TRBV20-1 combines with J gene TRBJ1-4; 8 bases fit TRBD1. V was clipped by 5 bases and J by 8 bases; unmatched bases: 7. Germline V lookup: CDR1 DFQATT, CDR2 SNEGSKA (reference sequence). CDR3 length: 13 residues. The CDR3 sequence: CSAYDRGGEKLFF. DNA for the CDR3: TGCAGTGCTTACGACAGGGGTGGCGAAAAACTGTTTTTT.

This clonotype was recorded many times. This rearrangement joins TRBV7-2 to TRBJ2-7, with no clear D. The V and J ends lost 2 bases and 4 bases respectively, with 12 bases between them. Germline CDR1 is SGHTA and CDR2 is FQGNSA. This CDR3 is built from 14 residues. The CDR3 nucleotides are TGTGCCAGCAGCTTAAACGAGAACTTTTACGAGCAGTACTTC. This codes for CASSLNENFYEQYF.

This clonotype occurred a few times. The chain joins TRBV5-1 to TRBJ2-5; tentative D call: TRBD1 (6 bases). Germline assignment: CDR1 SGHRS and CDR2 YFSETQ. Trimming pared 4 bases from V and 2 bases from J, leaving 12 bases between. There are 14 residues in the CDR3. This chain's CDR3 is CASSPLGQQETQYF. In nucleotides, the CDR3 is TGCGCCAGCAGCCCGTTAGGACAGCAAGAGACCCAGTACTTC.

This clonotype was observed many times. The chain combines TRBV20-1 with TRBJ2-3, with D possibly being TRBD2 (6 bases). V dropped 0 bases and J dropped 1 base, with 14 bases sitting between them. The V gene's germline CDR1 is DFQATT and CDR2 SNEGSKA (reference sequence). The CDR3 covers 16 residues. The chain's CDR3 is CSARDPTSSGTDTQYF. CDR3 bases: TGCAGTGCTAGAGATCCCACTAGCTCAGGCACAGATACGCAGTATTTT.

Many counts were recorded for this clonotype. V is TRBV3-1 and J is TRBJ2-5, with D possibly TRBD2 on 5 matching bases. Germline CDR1 reads LGHDT; CDR2 reads YNNKEL (reference sequence). The CDR3 consists of 14 residues. Trimming stripped 5 bases from V and 2 bases from J, with 12 bases between. DNA of the CDR3: TGTGCCAGCAGCAGTATGGCGGGTCAAGAGACCCAGTACTTC. This translates into CASSSMAGQETQYF.

V and J are TRBV27 and TRBJ1-5; D is ambiguous. Germline CDR1 is MNHEY and CDR2 is SMNVEV (reference sequence). The CDR3 is 19 amino acids. The V end was cut by 2 bases, the J end by 1 base, with 21 bases between. CDR3 protein: CASSLIAPAPGMSNQPQHF. CDR3 sequence (DNA): TGTGCCAGCAGTTTAATAGCGCCGGCCCCTGGGATGAGCAATCAGCCCCAGCATTTT.

This clonotype has a count of ten or more. This sequence joins TRBV5-1 and TRBJ2-2, with 9 positions matching TRBD1. Per germline, CDR1 SGHRS and CDR2 YFSETQ. The CDR3 extends over 14 amino acids. Trimming took 4 bases from V and 3 from J; bases not matched to a gene: 1. The CDR3 DNA is TGCGCCAGCAGCAGGACAGGGGACACCGGGGAGCTGTTTTTT. Its translation: CASSRTGDTGELFF. Supplemented by reference TRBV5-1 and TRBJ2-2, the full variable domain reads KAGVTQTPRYLIKTRGQQVTLSCSPISGHRSVSWYQQTPGQGLQFLFEYFSETQRNKGNFPGRFSGRQFSNSRSEMNVSTLELGDSALYLCASSRTGDTGELFFGEGSRLTVL.

This sequence joins TRBV27 and TRBJ1-5; 9 bases map to TRBD1. Germline CDR1 is MNHEY and CDR2 is SMNVEV (reference sequence). The CDR3 extends over 15 amino acids. The V and J ends lost 7 bases and 5 bases, in that order; junction bases with no gene match: 9. The DNA for the CDR3 is TGTGCCAGCAATCTGCCGGGACAGGGCCATCAGCCCCAGCATTTT. Encoded protein: CASNLPGQGHQPQHF.

There are many counts of this clonotype. The chain recombines TRBV7-9 with TRBJ2-7; 12 nucleotides match TRBD1. Germline values: CDR1 SEHNR, CDR2 FQNEAQ (reference sequence). This CDR3 has 15 residues. Germline trimming cut 5 bases from V and 5 bases from J; bases unmatched to any gene: 7. The CDR3 reads CASSPAGTGGHEQYF. The DNA of the CDR3 is TGTGCCAGCAGCCCCGCCGGGACAGGGGGCCACGAGCAGTACTTC.

This clonotype was found many times. The chain carries TRBV5-5 and TRBJ2-7; TRBD2 matches 14 bases. V gave up 2 bases and J gave up 4 bases; unmatched junction bases: 5. Germline V gene sequence: CDR1 SGHKS, CDR2 YYEKEE (reference sequence). This CDR3 has 16 residues. The CDR3 nucleotides are TGTGCCAGCAGCTTTCCAGGGACTAGCGGGAGTTACGAGCAGTACTTC. It is translated as CASSFPGTSGSYEQYF. Using reference TRBV5-5 and TRBJ2-7 for the parts outside the CDR3, the full variable domain is DAGVTQSPTHLIKTRGQQVTLRCSPISGHKSVSWYQQVLGQGPQFIFQYYEKEERGRGNFPDRFSARQFPNYSSELNVNALLLGDSALYLCASSFPGTSGSYEQYFGPGTRLTVT.

Many counts were recorded for this clonotype. V usage is TRBV28 and J usage is TRBJ1-1, with TRBD1 as a possible D gene (5 bases). Germline-derived CDR1 and CDR2 are MDHEN and SYDVKM. The CDR3 loop spans 13 amino acids. Between the trimmed V and J ends, which lost 6 bases and 11 bases, there was a span of 19 bases. CDR3: CASRTSSGARAFF. The CDR3 nucleotides read TGTGCCAGCAGAACTTCTAGCGGGGCCCGGGCTTTCTTT.

This clonotype was recorded many times. This chain connects TRBV5-1 to TRBJ1-5; D not certain. The V gene lost 5 bases and the J gene lost 3 bases, with 12 bases spanning the gap. CDR3 length: 14 residues. CDR1 is SGHRS, CDR2 YFSETQ, per germline. CDR3 DNA sequence: TGCGCCAGCAGTGCTTCCGGGGACAATCAGCCCCAGCATTTT. Protein product: CASSASGDNQPQHF.

This clonotype has ten or more counts. V is TRBV28 and J is TRBJ1-6; D unclear. The V gene's germline CDR1 is MDHEN and CDR2 SYDVKM. The CDR3 sequence is 15 residues long. V was trimmed by 7 bases and J by 4 bases, leaving 14 bases between them. The CDR3 protein is CASTFRSPYNSPLHF. In nucleotides, the CDR3 is TGTGCCAGCACCTTTCGAAGTCCTTATAATTCACCCCTCCACTTT.

There are many counts of this clonotype. The chain links TRBV5-1 to TRBJ2-5, with D perhaps TRBD1 (5 bases). CDR3 length: 15 amino acids. Per germline, CDR1 SGHRS and CDR2 YFSETQ. Trimming shortened V by 0 bases and J by 5 bases, and 14 bases separated the two germline ends. The CDR3 region is CASSLGNRIWETQYF. The CDR3 nucleotides read TGCGCCAGCAGCTTGGGTAACAGGATTTGGGAGACCCAGTACTTC.

Regarding this clonotype: A read error is possible here, since a much larger clone lies one base away. This chain links TRBV28 with TRBJ1-1; possibly TRBD1 for D (5 bases). The CDR3 length is 15 residues. V lost 1 base, J lost 5 bases, and 14 bases lay in between. The V gene's germline CDR1 is MDHEN and CDR2 SYDVKM. The CDR3 DNA follows: TGTGCCAGCAGTTTATCAGCCGGGGCAGGGACTGAAGCTTTCTTT. Translation: CASSLSAGAGTEAFF.

J is TRBJ2-3 and V is TRBV7-3; 16 nucleotides match TRBD2. There are 20 residues in the CDR3. The trim removed 5 bases at V and 2 bases at J, leaving 13 bases unmatched. Germline loops: CDR1 SGHTA, CDR2 FQGTGA. The CDR3 is CASSLRRPGLAGGFTDTQYF. For the CDR3, the DNA is TGTGCCAGCAGCCTCCGCCGGCCGGGACTAGCGGGAGGGTTCACAGATACGCAGTATTTT.

Of note for this clonotype: One end of the junction fails to match germline, which may point to a read error. V and J are TRBV29-1 and TRBJ2-1; 7 positions match TRBD2. The CDR3 sequence is 17 residues long. Germline CDR1 and CDR2: SQVTM and ANQGSEA. CDR3 DNA: TGCAGCGTTGAGGGTCTAGCGGAGAAGAGCTCCTACAATGACCAGTTCTTC. The encoded protein is CSVEGLAEKSSYNDQFF.

This clonotype came up many times. The chain combines TRBV6-5 with TRBJ1-4; unclear D gene. The germline CDR1 and CDR2 sequences are MNHEY and SVGAGI. The V end lost 0 bases, the J end lost 7 bases, and 6 bases lay between the germline ends. This CDR3 comprises 13 residues. The CDR3 loop reads CASSYSGFEKLFF. CDR3 sequence (DNA): TGTGCCAGCAGTTACTCAGGGTTTGAAAAACTGTTTTTT.

A note on this clonotype: This may arise from a read error, as a much more abundant clone is one base away. V is TRBV6-2 or TRBV6-3 and J is TRBJ1-1; the D gene is possibly TRBD1 (6 bases). This CDR3 spans 15 amino acids. V was clipped by 6 bases and J by 7 bases, with 21 bases between them. Germline CDR1 MNHEY, CDR2 SVGEGT. Here the CDR3 DNA reads TGTGCCAGCAGGACAGGAGCCCCTTCTGGGGGTGAAGCTTTCTTT. Its protein product is CASRTGAPSGGEAFF.

This clonotype has ten or more counts. The chain has TRBV2 and TRBJ1-3; D uncertain. The germline gives CDR1 SNHLY, CDR2 FYNNEI. The V end was cut by 8 bases, the J end by 0 bases, with 5 bases between. This CDR3 contains 12 residues. CDR3 bases: TGTGCCAGCCGATCCTCTGGAAACACCATATATTTT. Translated, it gives CASRSSGNTIYF.

This clonotype was detected many times. The chain is built from TRBV20-1 and TRBJ2-1; D might be TRBD1 (5 bases). V shed 1 base and J shed 10 bases, with 20 bases lying between them. CDR3 length: 15 residues. CDR1 and CDR2 from the germline V gene are DFQATT and SNEGSKA (reference sequence). The CDR3 sequence: CSARVRVVGAREQFF. As DNA, the CDR3 is TGCAGTGCTAGAGTTAGGGTGGTAGGGGCCAGGGAGCAGTTCTTC.

This clonotype appeared many times. V gene TRBV27 combines with J gene TRBJ2-3, with D unclear. CDR3 length: 14 amino acids. The V and J ends lost 6 bases and 2 bases respectively, with 12 bases between them. Germline CDR1 and CDR2: MNHEY and SMNVEV (reference sequence). CDR3 sequence (DNA): TGTGCCAGCAGCCCTAGTCCTCCCACAGATACGCAGTATTTT. Translated: CASSPSPPTDTQYF.

This clonotype was seen repeatedly, ten times or more. At one end the junction does not follow the germline gene, possibly because of a read error. The chain is built from TRBV7-7 and TRBJ2-7; D call uncertain. The CDR3 extends over 11 amino acids. The germline V gene has CDR1 SSHAT and CDR2 FNYEAQ (reference sequence). The CDR3 nucleotides read TGTGCTAGCAGCTTAGTTCCAGGGCAGTACTTC. This encodes CASSLVPGQYF. Full variable domain (remainder filled in from reference TRBV7-7 and TRBJ2-7): GAGVSQSPRYKVTKRGQDVTLRCDPISSHATLYWYQQALGQGPEFLTYFNYEAQPDKSGLPSDRFSAERPEGSISTLTIQRTEQRDSAMYRCASSLVPGQYFGPGTRLTVT.